This record looks at one TCR beta chain sequence and its context. Antigen: not known. The beta constant-region primer was an equimolar mix of two oligonucleotides covering TRBC1 and TRBC2. Nested alpha and beta constant-region primers with the SP2 primer drove four PCR rounds on ligated cDNA. Via MiXCR, TCRdb re-called the UMI-ligation and nested PCR reads, giving one row per CDR3 protein. The sample shows 120,000 to 150,000 distinct CDR3 sequences, 20% to 25% of them seen only once. Overnight CMV lysate stimulation of fresh PBMCs defined donor CMV status by CD4+ IFNgamma. Four subsets defined by CD45RA and CD27 were sorted after CD3, CD4, CD8 and live/dead staining. This entry belongs to a study of naive and memory T cell subsets. Notes on the study in general: Diversity fell and Gini index rose from naive through CM, EM, EMRA. Possibly reflecting memory cells re-expressing CD45RA, a few larger clonotypes occurred in naive repertoires, especially CD8. Over 85% of naive TCR sequences appeared only once after error correction, unlike memory subsets.

Deletions cut 5 bases from V and 0 bases from J, with 20 bases between. Germline loops: CDR1 MNHEY, CDR2 SMNVEV (reference sequence). There are 18 residues in the CDR3. The sequence came from a human donor in good health. V gene TRBV27 combines with J gene TRBJ1-3, with unresolved D. Sequenced sample: naive CD4+ T cells from blood. In nucleotides, the CDR3 is TGTGCCAGCAGTGAGTTGGGTAATCCCCTCCTCTCTGGAAACACCATATATTTT. It translates to CASSELGNPLLSGNTIYF.